This T cell receptor (beta chain) was sequenced for a study of blood T cells in healthy people across ages. Sample-barcoded 5' priming and a J-beta primer mix drove a second PCR of about 7 to 11 cycles. TCRdb reprocessed the 5' RACE reads with MiXCR, giving one entry per CDR3 protein. The table records about 570,000 distinct CDR3 sequences, 25% to 30% of them present only once. This CDR3 is 13 amino acids long. Germline lookup yields CDR1 KGHSH and CDR2 LQKENI. Trimming stripped 0 bases from V and 3 bases from J, with 5 bases between. Many counts were recorded for this clonotype. Its antigen is currently unknown. The study, taken as a whole, reports: Strong correlation was found linking TCR beta diversity to naive T cell percentage. The study found more naive CD4+ cells and higher diversity in long-lived than aged donors.

The TCR was taken from a woman in her 70s in good health. Sequences were obtained from blood. This chain joins TRBV18 and TRBJ2-5; possible D gene TRBD2, 5 bases. Here the CDR3 reads CASSPPGEETQYF. The CDR3 DNA reads TGTGCCAGCTCACCACCGGGAGAAGAGACCCAGTACTTC.